Listed below are T cell receptor beta chains from one sample, sequenced in a study of post-analysis software for immune sequencing data. Using its own MiXCR run on the PCR reads, TCRdb lists one record per CDR3 protein. The data show roughly 200,000 distinct CDR3 sequences, 29% seen once. Sequencing was performed on blood. These receptor sequences come from a girl between 2 and 17 years old with multiple sclerosis. CDR3s include the opening cysteine and the closing phenylalanine or tryptophan. The order of the fields is CDR3 length, D gene, V gene, clone size, J gene, CDR3 DNA, CDR3 protein. D genes are given only for firm matches. Where a row states a size, it is once, few, many or the class of an expanded clone; other rows omit it.

len: 15; d_gene: .; v_gene: TRBV27; abundance: many; j_gene: TRBJ2-1; CDR3nt: TGTGCCAGCAGTCCCATGACTAGTACCTACAATGAGCAGTTCTTC; CDR3aa: CASSPMTSTYNEQFF
len: 14; d_gene: .; v_gene: TRBV18; abundance: .; j_gene: TRBJ1-1; CDR3nt: TGTGCCAGCTCACCACGGGAATCTAACACTGAAGCTTTCTTT; CDR3aa: CASSPRESNTEAFF
len: 14; d_gene: .; v_gene: TRBV5-1; abundance: .; j_gene: TRBJ2-5; CDR3nt: TGCGCCAGCAGCTTGTCGGGACGCGAAGAGACCCAGTACTTC; CDR3aa: CASSLSGREETQYF
len: 15; d_gene: .; v_gene: TRBV5-5; abundance: .; j_gene: TRBJ1-1; CDR3nt: TGTGCCAGCAGCCCTTTAGGCAGGCAGAACACTGAAGCTTTCTTT; CDR3aa: CASSPLGRQNTEAFF
len: 11; d_gene: .; v_gene: TRBV7-9; abundance: .; j_gene: TRBJ2-5; CDR3nt: TGTGCCAGCCGTCGGGGATGGGAGCAGTACTTC; CDR3aa: CASRRGWEQYF
len: 20; d_gene: .; v_gene: TRBV2; abundance: .; j_gene: TRBJ1-5; CDR3nt: TGTGCCAGCAGTGAAGCACCTACCGTTTGGGGGGCCACTAGCAATCAGCCCCAGCATTTT; CDR3aa: CASSEAPTVWGATSNQPQHF
len: 15; d_gene: TRBD2; v_gene: TRBV28; abundance: .; j_gene: TRBJ2-7; CDR3nt: TGTGCCAGCAGCGGATGGACTAGCGGGAGGTACGAGCAGTACTTC; CDR3aa: CASSGWTSGRYEQYF
len: 14; d_gene: .; v_gene: TRBV20-1; abundance: few; j_gene: TRBJ1-6; CDR3nt: TGCAGTGCGCCCTCTACAGGACTCAATTCACCCCTCCACTTT; CDR3aa: CSAPSTGLNSPLHF
len: 15; d_gene: .; v_gene: TRBV12-3/TRBV12-4; abundance: once; j_gene: TRBJ2-2; CDR3nt: TGTGCCAGCAGCATAGGGGGGTTGAACACCGGGGAGCTGTTTTTT; CDR3aa: CASSIGGLNTGELFF
len: 13; d_gene: .; v_gene: TRBV2; abundance: .; j_gene: TRBJ2-1; CDR3nt: TGTGCCAGCAGTGAAGGGATTGGGAATGAGCAGTTCTTC; CDR3aa: CASSEGIGNEQFF
len: 15; d_gene: TRBD2; v_gene: TRBV5-1; abundance: many; j_gene: TRBJ2-1; CDR3nt: TGCGCCAGCAGCTTGAGTAGCGGGATTTACAATGAGCAGTTCTTC; CDR3aa: CASSLSSGIYNEQFF
len: 18; d_gene: .; v_gene: TRBV7-8; abundance: few; j_gene: TRBJ1-6; CDR3nt: TGTGCCAGCAGCCCTTTGGGCCCGACTGACTCCTATAATTCACCCCTCCACTTT; CDR3aa: CASSPLGPTDSYNSPLHF
len: 12; d_gene: .; v_gene: TRBV12-3/TRBV12-4; abundance: many; j_gene: TRBJ2-7; CDR3nt: TGTGCCAGCACCTCCTTTGGCTACGAGCAGTACTTC; CDR3aa: CASTSFGYEQYF
len: 17; d_gene: TRBD2; v_gene: TRBV5-1; abundance: few; j_gene: TRBJ2-7; CDR3nt: TGCGCCAGCAGCGTCGGGACTAGAAGGTCGTCCGCCCACGAGCAGTACTTC; CDR3aa: CASSVGTRRSSAHEQYF
len: 14; d_gene: .; v_gene: TRBV7-2; abundance: many; j_gene: TRBJ2-1; CDR3nt: TGTGCCAGCAGCCCTCAACTGGTGGACAATGAGCAGTTCTTC; CDR3aa: CASSPQLVDNEQFF
len: 16; d_gene: TRBD2; v_gene: TRBV5-5; abundance: few; j_gene: TRBJ2-7; CDR3nt: TGTGCCAGCAGCTTGGCCGGGGCGGGGGGCGCCTACGAGCAGTACTTC; CDR3aa: CASSLAGAGGAYEQYF
len: 13; d_gene: .; v_gene: TRBV5-1; abundance: few; j_gene: TRBJ2-1; CDR3nt: TGCGCCAGCAGCTCTGGATCGGGCAATGAGCAGTTCTTC; CDR3aa: CASSSGSGNEQFF
len: 13; d_gene: .; v_gene: TRBV29-1; abundance: many; j_gene: TRBJ2-7; CDR3nt: TGCAGCGTACGTTTGCGGGGCGTCTACGAGCAGTACTTC; CDR3aa: CSVRLRGVYEQYF
len: 17; d_gene: .; v_gene: TRBV25-1; abundance: .; j_gene: TRBJ1-2; CDR3nt: TGTGCCAGCAGTGAATATATTTCGGGGTCTGCGGGCTATGGCTACACCTTC; CDR3aa: CASSEYISGSAGYGYTF
len: 14; d_gene: TRBD1; v_gene: TRBV15; abundance: few; j_gene: TRBJ1-6; CDR3nt: TGTGCCACCAGTAAAGGACAGGGGGGATCACCCCTCCACTTT; CDR3aa: CATSKGQGGSPLHF
len: 15; d_gene: TRBD2; v_gene: TRBV20-1; abundance: .; j_gene: TRBJ2-5; CDR3nt: TGCAGTGCTAGAGTCTCTAGCGGGCCGCAAGAGACCCAGTACTTC; CDR3aa: CSARVSSGPQETQYF
len: 16; d_gene: TRBD2; v_gene: TRBV25-1; abundance: many; j_gene: TRBJ2-7; CDR3nt: TGTGCCAGCAGGAACTCACATAGCGGGACCCCCTACGAGCAGTACTTC; CDR3aa: CASRNSHSGTPYEQYF
len: 16; d_gene: .; v_gene: TRBV13; abundance: .; j_gene: TRBJ2-7; CDR3nt: TGTGCCAGCAGCTTAGGTGGTCGGAAGGTAAAATACGAGCAGTACTTC; CDR3aa: CASSLGGRKVKYEQYF
len: 13; d_gene: .; v_gene: TRBV28; abundance: few; j_gene: TRBJ2-7; CDR3nt: TGTGCCAGCAGTTTTCAGGGCACCGACGAGCAGTACTTC; CDR3aa: CASSFQGTDEQYF
len: 15; d_gene: TRBD2; v_gene: TRBV2; abundance: many; j_gene: TRBJ2-1; CDR3nt: TGTGCCAGCAGTGCAACTAGCGGGGACTCCAATGAGCAGTTCTTC; CDR3aa: CASSATSGDSNEQFF
len: 15; d_gene: TRBD2; v_gene: TRBV29-1; abundance: many; j_gene: TRBJ2-3; CDR3nt: TGCAGCCCGACAGAGCGGGAGGGTAGCACAGATACGCAGTATTTT; CDR3aa: CSPTEREGSTDTQYF
len: 18; d_gene: TRBD2; v_gene: TRBV14; abundance: few; j_gene: TRBJ2-6; CDR3nt: TGTGCCAGCAGCCGGTTAGCGGGAGGGTCCTCTGGGGCCAACGTCCTGACTTTC; CDR3aa: CASSRLAGGSSGANVLTF
len: 17; d_gene: TRBD2; v_gene: TRBV7-2; abundance: few; j_gene: TRBJ2-1; CDR3nt: TGTGCCAGCAGCTCCCCCTCCCGTGGGGGGGTTCCAAATGAGCAGTTCTTC; CDR3aa: CASSSPSRGGVPNEQFF
len: 13; d_gene: .; v_gene: TRBV7-2; abundance: .; j_gene: TRBJ1-6; CDR3nt: TGTGCCAGCAGCTTTAGGTGGAATTCACCCCTCCACTTT; CDR3aa: CASSFRWNSPLHF
len: 16; d_gene: TRBD2; v_gene: TRBV6-6; abundance: many; j_gene: TRBJ2-3; CDR3nt: TGTGCCAGCAGTTACTCGATGGCGGGGGGAACAGATACGCAGTATTTT; CDR3aa: CASSYSMAGGTDTQYF
len: 14; d_gene: .; v_gene: TRBV6-6; abundance: many; j_gene: TRBJ2-7; CDR3nt: TGTGCCAGCAGGTACTCAGATAGCTCCTACGAGCAGTACTTC; CDR3aa: CASRYSDSSYEQYF
len: 14; d_gene: .; v_gene: TRBV28; abundance: few; j_gene: TRBJ2-7; CDR3nt: TGTGCCAGCAGTTTGCGAGAGGATTACTACGAGCAGTACTTC; CDR3aa: CASSLREDYYEQYF
len: 16; d_gene: TRBD1; v_gene: TRBV5-1; abundance: many; j_gene: TRBJ2-7; CDR3nt: TGCGCCAGCAGCGGAAGACAGGGGGCGATTTCCTACGAGCAGTACTTC; CDR3aa: CASSGRQGAISYEQYF